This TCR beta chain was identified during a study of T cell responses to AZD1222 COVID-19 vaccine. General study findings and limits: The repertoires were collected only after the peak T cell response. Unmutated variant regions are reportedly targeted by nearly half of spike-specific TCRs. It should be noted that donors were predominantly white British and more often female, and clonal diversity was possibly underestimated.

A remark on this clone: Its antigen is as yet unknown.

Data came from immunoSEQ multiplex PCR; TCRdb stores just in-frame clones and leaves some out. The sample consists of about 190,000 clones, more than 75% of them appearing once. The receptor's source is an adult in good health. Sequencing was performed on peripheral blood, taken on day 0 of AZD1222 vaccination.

The CDR3 DNA is TGTGCCAGCAGTAGCACAGATACGCAGTATTTT. Protein sequence: CASSSTDTQYF. The chain has TRBV7-3 and TRBJ2-3; no definite D call. The ends were cut back, 6 bases at V and 0 bases at J, with 1 base in the middle. This CDR3 is 11 amino acids long. The germline CDR1 and CDR2 sequences are SGHTA and FQGTGA.